The next 10 T cell receptor beta chains were all read from a single sample in a study of shared clonotypes between healthy human individuals (TCRdb year 2020). The protocol used for the library was the immunoSEQ multiplex PCR assay. TCRdb took over this immuneACCESS table, retaining in-frame rearrangements with V and J assigned. Such tables are incomplete; in checked studies, under half of the missing clones stem from an unresolved V gene, and the remainder is unexplained. The sample table records over a million clones; roughly 96% of these occur just once. The ten top clones hold approximately 1% of the sample. The source material was naive CD4+ T cells sorted from blood. The cell subset or site label on this specimen signifies: CD45RA+ positively selected. The receptors were sampled from a man aged 25-45 years in good health.

The chain combines TRBV9 with TRBJ2-3; the match to TRBD2 covers 7 bases. The CDR3 covers 15 residues. V was pared by 4 bases and J by 4 bases, with 9 bases of the junction left unmatched. The germline gives CDR1 SGDLS, CDR2 YYNGEE. CDR3 residues: CASSLTGGGPDTQYF. CDR3 DNA: TGTGCCAGCAGCCTCACGGGGGGAGGGCCAGATACGCAGTATTTT.

In this sample, this clone turned up once. The gene calls are TRBV5-1 and TRBJ2-1; 9 bases agree with TRBD2. CDR1 SGHRS and CDR2 YFSETQ come from the germline V gene. Trimming cost V 0 bases and J 6 bases; bases outside gene matches: 16. CDR3 length: 19 residues. This CDR3 reads CASSLASSGTYPELNEQFF. CDR3 coding DNA: TGCGCCAGCAGCTTGGCATCTAGCGGGACCTACCCGGAGCTCAATGAGCAGTTCTTC. Complete variable domain (other parts from reference TRBV5-1 and TRBJ2-1): KAGVTQTPRYLIKTRGQQVTLSCSPISGHRSVSWYQQTPGQGLQFLFEYFSETQRNKGNFPGRFSGRQFSNSRSEMNVSTLELGDSALYLCASSLASSGTYPELNEQFFGPGTRLTVL.

The chain couples TRBV6-1 to TRBJ1-2; D is unclear. The CDR3 consists of 14 residues. The germline V gene has CDR1 MNHNS and CDR2 SASEGT. V dropped 4 bases and J dropped 13 bases, with 22 bases sitting between them. The CDR3 protein is CASSGDTVGVVTTF. In DNA form, the CDR3 reads TGTGCCAGCAGTGGCGACACGGTGGGAGTCGTTACCACCTTC.

On this clone: The same CDR3 arises from other DNA sequences in this sample as well. The chain couples TRBV5-1 to TRBJ1-2, with D uncertain. There are 13 residues in the CDR3. Per the germline V gene, CDR1 is SGHRS and CDR2 is YFSETQ. The V end lost 3 bases, the J end lost 1 base, and 7 bases lay between the germline ends. CDR3 loop: CASSSGLNYGYTF. CDR3 nucleotide sequence: TGCGCCAGCAGCTCTGGACTTAACTATGGCTACACCTTC.

This chain uses TRBV29-1 with TRBJ1-1; D might be TRBD1 (6 bases). This CDR3 region has 15 residues. Germline V gene lookup returns CDR1 SQVTM and CDR2 ANQGSEA. The V end was cut by 6 bases, the J end by 7 bases, with 24 bases between. This chain's CDR3 is CSVFPGQLSHLEAFF. The CDR3 region has the DNA TGCAGCGTCTTCCCAGGACAGCTTTCGCACCTTGAAGCTTTCTTT.

The J gene is TRBJ2-7, the V gene TRBV20-1; D is perhaps TRBD1 (6 bases). V shed 6 bases and J shed 4 bases, with 10 bases lying between them. Per the germline V gene, CDR1 is DFQATT and CDR2 is SNEGSKA (reference sequence). CDR3 length: 11 residues. The CDR3 DNA follows: TGCAGTGCGAGGGGGTATTACGAGCAGTACTTC. Its translation: CSARGYYEQYF.

The chain uses TRBV6-1 and TRBJ2-7; D unclear. The germline V gene has CDR1 MNHNS and CDR2 SASEGT. The V end was cut by 8 bases, the J end by 0 bases, with 14 bases between. The CDR3 spans 14 residues. This CDR3 is CASHAELSSYEQYF. CDR3 bases: TGTGCCAGCCACGCGGAATTAAGCTCCTACGAGCAGTACTTC.

The chain couples TRBV7-8 to TRBJ1-3; 8 bases line up with TRBD1. V lost 3 bases and J lost 6; bases outside the gene matches: 4. This CDR3 region has 14 residues. Germline V gives CDR1 SGHVS, CDR2 FQNEAQ. The CDR3 sequence: CASSFRQGQNTIYF. The CDR3 nucleotides read TGTGCCAGCAGCTTTCGACAGGGGCAAAACACCATATATTTT.

A single count supports this clone. This chain joins TRBV7-9 and TRBJ2-5; D gene ambiguous. This CDR3 region has 11 residues. V was cut by 5 bases and J by 5 bases, with 6 bases left in between. Germline CDR1 reads SEHNR; CDR2 reads FQNEAQ (reference sequence). The CDR3 sequence is CASSRTETQYF. CDR3 coding DNA: TGTGCCAGCAGCCGAACGGAGACCCAGTACTTC.

Worth noting for this clone: The identical CDR3 is also encoded by other nucleotide sequences in the sample. The genes are TRBV9 and TRBJ2-5; D is undetermined. This CDR3 contains 13 residues. The V gene lost 0 bases and the J gene lost 5 bases, with 8 bases spanning the gap. CDR1 is SGDLS, CDR2 YYNGEE, per germline. The CDR3 nucleotides read TGTGCCAGCAGCGTAGGGTCTCATGAGACCCAGTACTTC. It translates to CASSVGSHETQYF.